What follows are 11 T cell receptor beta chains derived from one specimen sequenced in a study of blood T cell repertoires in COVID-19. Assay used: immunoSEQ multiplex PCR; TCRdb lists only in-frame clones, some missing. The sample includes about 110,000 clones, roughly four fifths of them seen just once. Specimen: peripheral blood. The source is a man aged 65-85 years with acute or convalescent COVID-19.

The CDR3 nucleotides read TGCAGCGTTGAACATAAGGGACTACCCTCCAATGAGCAGTTCTTC. The encoded protein is CSVEHKGLPSNEQFF. V and J are TRBV29-1 and TRBJ2-1, with 7 nucleotides matching TRBD2. The CDR3 is made up of 15 amino acids. CDR1 is SQVTM, CDR2 ANQGSEA, per germline. V shed 2 bases and J 6 bases; nucleotides not matched to a gene: 10.

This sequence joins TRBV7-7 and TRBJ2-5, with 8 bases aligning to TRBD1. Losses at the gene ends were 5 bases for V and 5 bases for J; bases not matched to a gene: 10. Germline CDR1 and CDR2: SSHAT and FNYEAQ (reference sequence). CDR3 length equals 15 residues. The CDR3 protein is CASSAWTGSGETQYF. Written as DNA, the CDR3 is TGTGCCAGCAGCGCCTGGACAGGGTCTGGGGAGACCCAGTACTTC.

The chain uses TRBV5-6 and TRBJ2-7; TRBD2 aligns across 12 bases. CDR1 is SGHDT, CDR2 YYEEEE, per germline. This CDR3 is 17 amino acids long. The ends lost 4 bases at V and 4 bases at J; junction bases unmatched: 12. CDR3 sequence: CASSPLRTSGNKYEQYF. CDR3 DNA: TGTGCCAGCAGCCCCCTACGGACTAGCGGGAATAAGTACGAGCAGTACTTC. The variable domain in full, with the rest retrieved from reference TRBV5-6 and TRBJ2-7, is DAGVTQSPTHLIKTRGQQVTLRCSPKSGHDTVSWYQQALGQGPQFIFQYYEEEERQRGNFPDRFSGHQFPNYSSELNVNALLLGDSALYLCASSPLRTSGNKYEQYFGPGTRLTVT.

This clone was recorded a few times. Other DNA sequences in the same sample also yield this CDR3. The CDR3 sequence: CASSYFGTGYGYTF. CDR3 DNA sequence: TGTGCCAGCAGTTACTTCGGGACAGGATATGGCTACACCTTC. The rearrangement links TRBV6-5 to TRBJ1-2, with 8 nucleotides matching TRBD1. J gave up 5 bases and V 1 base, and 3 bases lay outside the gene matches. The length of the CDR3 is 14 residues. Germline V gene lookup returns CDR1 MNHEY and CDR2 SVGAGI.

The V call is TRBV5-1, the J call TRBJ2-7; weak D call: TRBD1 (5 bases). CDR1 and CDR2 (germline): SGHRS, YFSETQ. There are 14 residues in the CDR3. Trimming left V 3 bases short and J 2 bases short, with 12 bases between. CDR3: CASSSLTGTYEQYF. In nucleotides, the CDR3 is TGCGCCAGCAGCTCCCTAACAGGTACCTACGAGCAGTACTTC.

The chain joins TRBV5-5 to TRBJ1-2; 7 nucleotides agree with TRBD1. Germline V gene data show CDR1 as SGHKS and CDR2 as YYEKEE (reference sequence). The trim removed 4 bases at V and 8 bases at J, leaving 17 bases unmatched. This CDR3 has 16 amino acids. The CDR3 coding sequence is TGTGCCAGCAGCCTCATCCCGGGACAGCCTAGGGAGGGCTACACCTTC. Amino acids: CASSLIPGQPREGYTF.

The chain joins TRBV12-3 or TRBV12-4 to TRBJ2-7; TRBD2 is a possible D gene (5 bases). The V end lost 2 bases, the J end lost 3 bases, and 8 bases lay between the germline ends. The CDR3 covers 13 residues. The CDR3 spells CASSLTGIYEQYF. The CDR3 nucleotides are TGTGCCAGCAGTTTAACCGGGATCTACGAGCAGTACTTC.

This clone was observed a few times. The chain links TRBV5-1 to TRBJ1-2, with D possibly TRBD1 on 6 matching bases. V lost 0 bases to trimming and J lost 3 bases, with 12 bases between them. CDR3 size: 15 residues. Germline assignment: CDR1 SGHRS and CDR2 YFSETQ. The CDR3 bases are TGCGCCAGCAGCTTGGTGGCAGGGGTCGACTATGGCTACACCTTC. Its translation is CASSLVAGVDYGYTF. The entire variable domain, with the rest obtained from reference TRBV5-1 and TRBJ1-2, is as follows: KAGVTQTPRYLIKTRGQQVTLSCSPISGHRSVSWYQQTPGQGLQFLFEYFSETQRNKGNFPGRFSGRQFSNSRSEMNVSTLELGDSALYLCASSLVAGVDYGYTFGSGTRLTVV.

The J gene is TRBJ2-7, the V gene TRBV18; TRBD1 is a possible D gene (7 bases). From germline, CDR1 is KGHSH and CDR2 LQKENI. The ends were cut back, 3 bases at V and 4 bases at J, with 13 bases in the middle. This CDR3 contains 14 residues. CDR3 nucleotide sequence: TGTGCCAGCTCACCCCCCGCAGGGGGGTACGAGCAGTACTTC. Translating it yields CASSPPAGGYEQYF.

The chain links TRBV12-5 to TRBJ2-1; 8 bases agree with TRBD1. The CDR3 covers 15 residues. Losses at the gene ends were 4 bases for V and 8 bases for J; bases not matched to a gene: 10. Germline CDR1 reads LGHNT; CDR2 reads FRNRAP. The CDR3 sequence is CASGSGRTGKDEQFF. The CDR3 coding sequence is TGTGCTAGTGGTTCCGGCAGGACAGGGAAGGATGAGCAGTTCTTC.

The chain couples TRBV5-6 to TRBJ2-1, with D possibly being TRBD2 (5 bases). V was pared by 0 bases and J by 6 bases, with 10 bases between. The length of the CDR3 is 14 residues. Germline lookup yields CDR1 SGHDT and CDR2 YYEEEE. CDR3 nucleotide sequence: TGTGCCAGCAGCTTGGGAGGGTTTTCCAATGAGCAGTTCTTC. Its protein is CASSLGGFSNEQFF.